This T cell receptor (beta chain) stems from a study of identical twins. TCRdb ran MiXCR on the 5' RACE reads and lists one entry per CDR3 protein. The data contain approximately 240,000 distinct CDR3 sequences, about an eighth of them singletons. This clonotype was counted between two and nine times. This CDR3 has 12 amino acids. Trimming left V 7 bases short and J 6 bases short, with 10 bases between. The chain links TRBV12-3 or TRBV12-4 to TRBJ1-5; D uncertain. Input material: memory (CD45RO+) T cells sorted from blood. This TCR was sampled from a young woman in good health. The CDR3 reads CASTSLFQPQHF. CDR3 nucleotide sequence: TGTGCCAGCACCTCTTTGTTTCAGCCCCAGCATTTT.